This T cell receptor beta chain was documented in a study of blood T cell repertoires in COVID-19. In the study overall: COVID-19 samples collected from the United States, Italy and Spain covered acute and convalescent phases. PBMCs, B-cell-depleted T cells, or T cells provided the cDNA or gDNA that made up the material.

Germline lookup yields CDR1 MNHEY and CDR2 SMNVEV (reference sequence). V was pared by 8 bases and J by 5 bases, with 23 bases between. This CDR3 is 16 amino acids long. Recruited during active infection, patients (from Seattle) were subsequently followed longitudinally. Original processing methods: Using reference gene primer amplification, nucleated cell counts were estimated. Generated by immunoSEQ multiplex PCR, the TCRdb table keeps only in-frame clones and is missing some. V and J calls and clone size are those listed in that table; D and trimming were worked out from the DNA. The sample consists of over 150,000 clones, about 82% of them appearing once.

The sequenced sample consisted of peripheral blood. The receptor was isolated from a woman of 80 years or more with COVID-19, enrolled during active disease. The chain carries TRBV27 and TRBJ2-3; a weak D match, TRBD2 (6 bases). The CDR3 sequence is CASSSTREARRDTQYF. The CDR3 DNA follows: TGTGCCAGCTCATCTACTAGGGAGGCCCGTAGAGATACGCAGTATTTT.